The 22 T cell receptor beta chains listed next were all sequenced from one sample in a study of shared clonotypes between healthy human individuals. Sequencing used immunoSEQ multiplex PCR; TCRdb keeps in-frame clones, though not all of them. The repertoire consists of around 2,000,000 clones, with about 95% occurring once and the leading ten covering roughly 1.1%. Naive CD8 cells lacked CD45RO and underwent positive selection for CCR7, leaving out terminally differentiated effector memory CD45RA+ cells. Material for sequencing was naive CD8+ T cells sorted from blood. The receptors were gathered from a man between 18 and 35 years old in good health.

This sequence joins TRBV19 and TRBJ1-3; no clear D. The CDR3 is made up of 13 amino acids. The germline gives CDR1 LNHDA, CDR2 SQIVND (reference sequence). V dropped 5 bases and J dropped 1 base, with 6 bases sitting between them. CDR3 DNA: TGTGCCAGTAGTCCGGAATCTGGAAACACCATATATTTT. It yields the protein CASSPESGNTIYF. The complete variable domain, with remaining parts taken from reference TRBV19 and TRBJ1-3, reads DGGITQSPKYLFRKEGQNVTLSCEQNLNHDAMYWYRQDPGQGLRLIYYSQIVNDFQKGDIAEGYSVSREKKESFPLTVTSAQKNPTAFYLCASSPESGNTIYFGEGSWLTVV.

The chain recombines TRBV13 with TRBJ2-7, with 12 bases identical to TRBD2. The J segment lost 5 bases and the V segment lost 4 bases, leaving 9 bases of the junction unmatched. CDR1 is PRHDT and CDR2 is FYEKMQ in the germline V gene (reference sequence). The CDR3 sequence is 16 residues long. CDR3 in amino acids: CASSSETSGRFNEQYF. The DNA for the CDR3 is TGTGCCAGCAGCTCCGAGACTAGCGGGAGATTCAACGAGCAGTACTTC.

The rearrangement joins TRBV5-4 to TRBJ2-1, with 12 bases aligning to TRBD2. Unmatched junction bases numbered 9, after V lost 4 bases and J lost 7 bases. Germline values: CDR1 SGHNT, CDR2 YYREEE (reference sequence). The CDR3 covers 16 residues. The CDR3 here is CASSALAGGTGNEQFF. In nucleotides, the CDR3 is TGTGCCAGCAGCGCACTAGCGGGGGGAACGGGGAATGAGCAGTTCTTC.

The gene calls are TRBV27 and TRBJ2-1, with 7 bases matching TRBD1. This CDR3 has 15 residues. The V and J ends lost 4 bases and 2 bases, in that order; junction bases with no gene match: 5. Germline V gene lookup returns CDR1 MNHEY and CDR2 SMNVEV (reference sequence). The DNA for the CDR3 is TGTGCCAGCAGTTCGGGGACAGTTACCTACAATGAGCAGTTCTTC. This encodes CASSSGTVTYNEQFF.

J is TRBJ1-2 and V is TRBV5-1; 7 bases fit TRBD1. This CDR3 is built from 16 residues. From germline, CDR1 is SGHRS and CDR2 YFSETQ. V lost 0 bases and J lost 5; bases outside the gene matches: 10. CDR3 DNA sequence: TGCGCCAGCAGCTTGGATGCAGGGGGGACCACTTATGGCTACACCTTC. Translation: CASSLDAGGTTYGYTF. Drawing the rest from reference TRBV5-1 and TRBJ1-2, the complete variable domain is KAGVTQTPRYLIKTRGQQVTLSCSPISGHRSVSWYQQTPGQGLQFLFEYFSETQRNKGNFPGRFSGRQFSNSRSEMNVSTLELGDSALYLCASSLDAGGTTYGYTFGSGTRLTVV.

V is TRBV7-9 and J is TRBJ1-2; D not certain. Germline-derived CDR1 and CDR2 are SEHNR and FQNEAQ (reference sequence). Trimming cost V 5 bases and J 1 base, with 14 bases left between them. This CDR3 comprises 15 residues. CDR3 DNA sequence: TGTGCCAGCAGCCCGTACGGAGACTTTAACTATGGCTACACCTTC. As protein: CASSPYGDFNYGYTF.

The rearrangement links TRBV4-1 to TRBJ2-7, with D possibly being TRBD1 or TRBD2 (6 bases each). The CDR3 is 14 residues long. Germline V lookup: CDR1 MGHRA, CDR2 YSYEKL. V was cut by 6 bases and J by 3 bases, with 15 bases left in between. The CDR3 loop reads CASRQLGGNYEQYF. CDR3 nucleotide sequence: TGCGCCAGCAGGCAATTGGGGGGCAACTACGAGCAGTACTTC.

This rearrangement joins TRBV6-6 to TRBJ2-3, with TRBD2 identical over 7 bases. The CDR3 consists of 15 residues. Germline CDR1 MNHNY, CDR2 SVGAGI (reference sequence). With V trimmed by 0 bases and J by 4 bases, 4 bases remained unmatched. The CDR3 DNA follows: TGTGCCAGCAGTTACTCCGCGGGAGTAGCAGATACGCAGTATTTT. Encoded protein: CASSYSAGVADTQYF.

This clone was counted between two and nine times. The chain employs TRBV14 and TRBJ1-2, with 7 bases fitting TRBD1. The length of the CDR3 is 11 residues. The junction had 0 bases not matched to a gene; V was cut back by 3 bases and J by 8 bases. Germline CDR1 is SGHDN and CDR2 is FVKESK. The CDR3 DNA sequence: TGTGCCAGCAGCCAGGGACAGGGCTACACCTTC. Amino acids: CASSQGQGYTF.

The gene calls are TRBV5-6 and TRBJ1-4; D is unclear. The CDR3 is 14 amino acids. Trimming stripped 6 bases from V and 8 bases from J, with 17 bases between. Per the germline V gene, CDR1 is SGHDT and CDR2 is YYEEEE. CDR3 in DNA: TGTGCCAGCACCATACTGGACCAGTCGGAAAAACTGTTTTTT. Encoded protein: CASTILDQSEKLFF. Full variable domain (rest looked up from reference TRBV5-6 and TRBJ1-4): DAGVTQSPTHLIKTRGQQVTLRCSPKSGHDTVSWYQQALGQGPQFIFQYYEEEERQRGNFPDRFSGHQFPNYSSELNVNALLLGDSALYLCASTILDQSEKLFFGSGTQLSVL.

CDR3 bases: TGTGCCAGCCTCCTAATCCGGAAAGGGGAGCTGTTTTTT. This gives the protein CASLLIRKGELFF. The gene calls are TRBV27 and TRBJ2-2; D gene uncertain. Between the trimmed V and J ends, which lost 8 bases and 8 bases, there was a span of 15 bases. CDR1 MNHEY and CDR2 SMNVEV come from the germline V gene (reference sequence). This CDR3 spans 13 amino acids.

V is TRBV7-2 and J is TRBJ1-1; D remains ambiguous. Trimming removed 7 bases at V and 3 bases at J, with 12 bases between. Germline V CDR1 and CDR2: SGHTA, FQGNSA. The CDR3 is made up of 13 amino acids. Here the CDR3 DNA reads TGTGCCAGCACCAATTTTCAGGACACTGAAGCTTTCTTT. Protein: CASTNFQDTEAFF.

The chain is built from TRBV13 and TRBJ2-7; 8 nucleotides align to TRBD1. This CDR3 spans 17 amino acids. V lost 1 base to trimming and J lost 4 bases; unmatched junction nucleotides: 12. In germline, CDR1 is PRHDT, CDR2 FYEKMQ (reference sequence). CDR3 DNA sequence: TGTGCCAGCAGCTTAGCCGGAGGGGCGACAGGGGATTACGAGCAGTACTTC. It specifies CASSLAGGATGDYEQYF.

The rearrangement uses TRBV4-1 and TRBJ1-1; D perhaps matches TRBD1 (5 bases). Trimming pared 1 base from V and 8 bases from J, leaving 11 bases between. The germline V gene encodes CDR1 MGHRA and CDR2 YSYEKL. The CDR3 runs 13 residues. DNA of the CDR3: TGCGCCAGCAGCCAAGTCCGGGGCAGCGAAGCTTTCTTT. It translates to CASSQVRGSEAFF.

The chain has TRBV4-1 and TRBJ2-7; 7 nucleotides match TRBD2. The CDR3 is made up of 16 amino acids. Germline values: CDR1 MGHRA, CDR2 YSYEKL. V lost 1 base to trimming and J lost 1 base; unmatched junction nucleotides: 7. As DNA, the CDR3 is TGCGCCAGCAGCCAAGGCCTAGCGGACTCTTCCTACGAGCAGTACTTC. It specifies CASSQGLADSSYEQYF.

V and J are TRBV4-1 and TRBJ2-7; maybe TRBD1 (6 bases). The CDR3 length is 15 residues. Looked up from germline, CDR1 is MGHRA and CDR2 is YSYEKL. Trimming stripped 0 bases from V and 3 bases from J, with 12 bases between. The CDR3 region has the DNA TGCGCCAGCAGCCAAGAGACAGGTCTTAACTACGAGCAGTACTTC. Translated, it gives CASSQETGLNYEQYF.

As concerns this clone: This same CDR3 is encoded by further DNA sequences in the sample. The rearrangement links TRBV5-1 to TRBJ2-7; D remains ambiguous. CDR1 SGHRS and CDR2 YFSETQ come from the germline V gene. Trimming left V 0 bases short and J 2 bases short, with 6 bases between. The CDR3 is made up of 13 amino acids. The CDR3: CASSLDRAYEQYF. CDR3 coding DNA: TGCGCCAGCAGCTTGGACAGAGCCTACGAGCAGTACTTC.

The chain joins TRBV9 to TRBJ2-7, with 10 bases that match TRBD1. This CDR3 is built from 15 residues. Germline CDR1 SGDLS, CDR2 YYNGEE. Losses at the gene ends were 0 bases for V and 6 bases for J; bases not matched to a gene: 6. This CDR3 is CASSVEGTGDTEQYF. The DNA of the CDR3 is TGTGCCAGCAGCGTAGAAGGGACAGGGGATACCGAGCAGTACTTC. The whole variable domain, filled in from reference TRBV9 and TRBJ2-7, reads DSGVTQTPKHLITATGQRVTLRCSPRSGDLSVYWYQQSLDQGLQFLIQYYNGEERAKGNILERFSAQQFPDLHSELNLSSLELGDSALYFCASSVEGTGDTEQYFGPGTRLTVT.

For this clone: This specimen includes other DNA sequences encoding the same CDR3. The rearrangement uses TRBV7-9 and TRBJ2-1; 7 nucleotides line up with TRBD1. This CDR3 comprises 15 residues. The V gene end was trimmed by 5 bases and the J gene end by 4 bases; junction bases not matched to a gene: 8. CDR1 and CDR2 from the germline V gene are SEHNR and FQNEAQ (reference sequence). The CDR3 region is CASSPRTGGYNEQFF. As DNA, the CDR3 is TGTGCCAGCAGCCCAAGGACAGGCGGTTACAATGAGCAGTTCTTC.

The CDR3 bases are TGTGCCAGCAGCTTAGACGGGACAGGCTACAATGAGCAGTTCTTC. It encodes CASSLDGTGYNEQFF. This chain joins TRBV11-3 and TRBJ2-1, with 8 bases matching TRBD1. Germline trimming cut 0 bases from V and 3 bases from J; bases unmatched to any gene: 1. The germline V gene encodes CDR1 SGHNT and CDR2 YENEEA. CDR3 size: 15 residues. The full variable domain, in which reference TRBV11-3 and TRBJ2-1 provide the parts outside the CDR3, is EAGVVQSPRYKIIEKKQPVAFWCNPISGHNTLYWYLQNLGQGPELLIRYENEEAVDDSQLPKDRFSAERLKGVDSTLKIQPAELGDSAVYLCASSLDGTGYNEQFFGPGTRLTVL.

The chain carries TRBV5-6 and TRBJ2-7; TRBD2 aligns across 9 bases. Germline CDR1 SGHDT, CDR2 YYEEEE. This CDR3 spans 15 amino acids. With V trimmed by 4 bases and J by 7 bases, 12 bases remained unmatched. CDR3 DNA sequence: TGTGCCAGCAGCGAGAGACCGGGACTAGCTTGGGAGCAGTACTTC. It translates to CASSERPGLAWEQYF.

The chain is built from TRBV2 and TRBJ1-1; 8 nucleotides match TRBD1. Trimming removed 7 bases from V and 3 bases from J; junction bases left unmatched: 7. This CDR3 spans 14 amino acids. Germline loops: CDR1 SNHLY, CDR2 FYNNEI. CDR3 amino acids: CASNPDRVDTEAFF. As DNA, the CDR3 is TGTGCCAGCAACCCGGACAGGGTAGACACTGAAGCTTTCTTT.